This is a list of T cell receptor beta chains from one sample in a study of metastatic and nonmetastatic thyroid tumors. With MiXCR, TCRdb called clones anew from the PCR reads. The data contain fewer than 25,000 clones, around 30% of them singletons. The sequenced material came from blood. The receptors originated from a female donor with papillary thyroid cancer or a benign thyroid nodule (not recorded which). Some clones in this sample may be carry-over from other donors' samples. Both conserved end residues are part of each CDR3. Each record gives: clone size, D gene, J gene, V gene, CDR3 protein, CDR3 DNA. D genes are given only for firm matches. The size of a clone is reported for some rows only, either as once, few or many, or as a class for expanded clones.

size: many; D: TRBD2; J: TRBJ2-3; V: TRBV5-8; CDR3: CASSFLAADTQYF; DNA: TGTGCCAGCAGCTTCCTAGCGGCAGATACGCAGTATTTT
size: NA; D: NA; J: TRBJ1-6; V: TRBV6-2/TRBV6-3; CDR3: CASSYSRGAAYNSPLHF; DNA: TGTGCCAGCAGTTACTCGAGAGGGGCGGCCTATAATTCACCCCTCCACTTT
size: many; D: TRBD2; J: TRBJ2-1; V: TRBV3-1; CDR3: CASSQDPIAGSGNEQFF; DNA: TGTGCCAGCAGCCAAGATCCCATAGCGGGATCAGGAAATGAGCAGTTCTTC
size: NA; D: TRBD1; J: TRBJ1-5; V: TRBV7-2; CDR3: CASSTRTGGPLPQHF; DNA: TGTGCCAGCAGCACCCGGACAGGGGGCCCCCTACCCCAGCATTTT
size: medium-sized; D: NA; J: TRBJ2-7; V: TRBV11-2; CDR3: CASSLGPTTYEQYF; DNA: TGTGCCAGCAGCTTAGGCCCGACTACCTACGAGCAGTACTTC
size: medium-sized; D: NA; J: TRBJ1-2; V: TRBV6-1; CDR3: CASSEEWGNGYTF; DNA: TGTGCCAGCAGTGAAGAATGGGGTAATGGCTACACCTTC
size: once; D: NA; J: TRBJ2-2; V: TRBV7-7; CDR3: CASSAGGVLTRELFF; DNA: TGTGCCAGCAGCGCAGGGGGGGTCCTCACAAGGGAGCTGTTTTTT
size: NA; D: NA; J: TRBJ2-2; V: TRBV6-5; CDR3: CAHAPCELFF; DNA: TGTGCTCACGCCCCCTGTGAGCTGTTTTTT
size: medium-sized; D: NA; J: TRBJ2-7; V: TRBV4-1; CDR3: CASSQSGASYEQYF; DNA: TGCGCCAGCAGCCAATCCGGGGCTTCCTACGAGCAGTACTTC
size: many; D: TRBD1; J: TRBJ1-4; V: TRBV19; CDR3: CASSSPNRGGGEKLFF; DNA: TGTGCCAGTAGTAGTCCTAACAGGGGAGGAGGTGAAAAACTGTTTTTT
size: NA; D: TRBD1; J: TRBJ2-2; V: TRBV4-1; CDR3: CASSRTGLDTGELFF; DNA: TGCGCCAGCAGCCGGACAGGGTTGGACACCGGGGAGCTGTTTTTT
size: NA; D: NA; J: TRBJ2-7; V: TRBV7-9; CDR3: CASSGWNYEQYF; DNA: TGTGCCAGCAGCGGGTGGAATTACGAGCAGTACTTC
size: many; D: TRBD2; J: TRBJ2-1; V: TRBV4-1; CDR3: CASSQDLREGPLNEQFF; DNA: TGCGCCAGCAGCCAAGATCTCCGGGAGGGCCCACTCAATGAGCAGTTCTTC
size: NA; D: NA; J: TRBJ1-1; V: TRBV11-1; CDR3: CASSSPNQNTEAFF; DNA: TGTGCCAGCAGCTCCCCAAACCAGAACACTGAAGCTTTCTTT
size: medium-sized; D: TRBD1; J: TRBJ1-5; V: TRBV19; CDR3: CASRRTGGSNQPQHF; DNA: TGTGCCAGTAGACGGACAGGGGGAAGCAATCAGCCCCAGCATTTT
size: many; D: NA; J: TRBJ2-2; V: TRBV7-2; CDR3: CASSLFFGELFF; DNA: TGTGCCAGCAGCTTATTCTTCGGGGAGCTGTTTTTT
size: many; D: NA; J: TRBJ1-5; V: TRBV2; CDR3: CASSRTGSQPQHF; DNA: TGTGCCAGCAGCCGAACCGGGAGTCAGCCCCAGCATTTT
size: NA; D: NA; J: TRBJ2-7; V: TRBV11-2; CDR3: CASSLSRGRGYDQYF; DNA: TGTGCCAGCAGCTTGTCTCGGGGGCGCGGCTACGATCAGTACTTC
size: NA; D: TRBD1; J: TRBJ2-1; V: TRBV11-3; CDR3: CASSPTPSGTGNKQFF; DNA: TGTGCCAGCAGCCCAACCCCCTCCGGGACAGGGAACAAGCAGTTCTTC
size: few; D: NA; J: TRBJ2-5; V: TRBV24-1; CDR3: CATSDPRPDGGETQYF; DNA: TGTGCCACCAGTGATCCGCGACCGGACGGTGGGGAGACCCAGTACTTC
size: medium-sized; D: NA; J: TRBJ2-7; V: TRBV24-1; CDR3: CATSPGPMLYEQYF; DNA: TGTGCCACCAGTCCGGGACCGATGCTTTACGAGCAGTACTTC
size: NA; D: TRBD2; J: TRBJ2-3; V: TRBV20-1; CDR3: CSAFAFTSGALSTQYF; DNA: TGCAGTGCTTTCGCATTCACTAGCGGGGCCCTGAGTACGCAGTATTTT
size: NA; D: NA; J: TRBJ2-5; V: TRBV9; CDR3: CVSAGGETQYF; DNA: TGTGTCAGCGCGGGCGGGGAGACCCAGTACTTC
size: few; D: TRBD2; J: TRBJ2-7; V: TRBV6-1; CDR3: CASTLAGSYEQCF; DNA: TGTGCCAGCACGCTAGCGGGGTCCTACGAGCAGTGCTTC
size: NA; D: TRBD2; J: TRBJ2-7; V: TRBV20-1; CDR3: CSAPTSGREQYF; DNA: TGCAGTGCCCCGACTAGCGGCCGGGAGCAGTACTTC
size: NA; D: NA; J: TRBJ1-1; V: TRBV11-2; CDR3: CASTRNLNTEAFF; DNA: TGTGCCAGCACCAGGAACCTTAACACTGAAGCTTTCTTT
size: NA; D: NA; J: TRBJ2-3; V: TRBV6-2/TRBV6-3; CDR3: CASTLRSGGDTHYF; DNA: TGTGCCAGCACATTGAGAAGTGGGGGAGATACGCATTATTTT
size: many; D: NA; J: TRBJ2-5; V: TRBV20-1; CDR3: CSAFGGLGSETQYF; DNA: TGCAGTGCATTTGGCGGGCTCGGATCGGAGACCCAGTACTTC
size: few; D: NA; J: TRBJ2-2; V: TRBV28; CDR3: CASTIVRDTGELFF; DNA: TGTGCCAGCACCATCGTCAGGGACACCGGGGAGCTGTTTTTT
size: NA; D: NA; J: TRBJ2-5; V: TRBV6-1; CDR3: CASSENPYQETQYF; DNA: TGTGCCAGCAGTGAAAACCCATACCAAGAGACCCAGTACTTC
size: NA; D: NA; J: TRBJ1-1; V: TRBV6-1; CDR3: CASSSDWGLNTEAFF; DNA: TGTGCCAGCAGTTCCGACTGGGGTTTGAACACTGAAGCTTTCTTT
size: many; D: NA; J: TRBJ2-1; V: TRBV4-1; CDR3: CASSQDKGLAAEQFF; DNA: TGCGCCAGCAGCCAAGATAAGGGCCTAGCTGCCGAGCAGTTCTTC
size: NA; D: TRBD1; J: TRBJ2-7; V: TRBV7-8; CDR3: CASSPRDSSYEQYF; DNA: TGTGCCAGCAGCCCCAGGGACAGCTCCTACGAGCAGTACTTC
size: NA; D: TRBD1; J: TRBJ1-2; V: TRBV19; CDR3: CASVPARGQAGYTF; DNA: TGTGCCAGTGTGCCCGCCAGGGGGCAAGCTGGCTACACCTTC
size: many; D: NA; J: TRBJ1-2; V: TRBV19; CDR3: CASSIVGIDYGYTF; DNA: TGTGCCAGTAGTATAGTAGGGATCGACTATGGCTACACCTTC
size: few; D: NA; J: TRBJ2-1; V: TRBV2; CDR3: CASDRTRRSYNEQFF; DNA: TGTGCCAGCGACCGAACTAGACGGTCCTACAATGAGCAGTTCTTC
size: medium-sized; D: NA; J: TRBJ2-3; V: TRBV24-1; CDR3: CATSDPDPQSTDTQYF; DNA: TGTGCCACCAGTGATCCGGACCCGCAAAGCACAGATACGCAGTATTTT
size: many; D: TRBD1; J: TRBJ2-7; V: TRBV5-5; CDR3: CASSPDREQYF; DNA: TGTGCCAGCAGCCCGGACAGGGAGCAGTACTTC
size: many; D: NA; J: TRBJ1-5; V: TRBV7-9; CDR3: CASSLNTNQPQHF; DNA: TGTGCCAGCAGCCTTAACACGAATCAGCCCCAGCATTTT
size: medium-sized; D: NA; J: TRBJ2-7; V: TRBV20-1; CDR3: CSARDPPADYEQYF; DNA: TGCAGTGCTAGAGACCCCCCGGCCGACTACGAGCAGTACTTC
size: NA; D: NA; J: TRBJ1-3; V: TRBV11-2; CDR3: CASSVRGAGNTIYF; DNA: TGTGCCAGCAGCGTTAGAGGGGCTGGAAACACCATATATTTT
size: NA; D: NA; J: TRBJ1-1; V: TRBV19; CDR3: CASSIVSNTEAFF; DNA: TGTGCCAGTAGTATAGTTTCTAACACTGAAGCTTTCTTT
size: medium-sized; D: NA; J: TRBJ1-2; V: TRBV6-1; CDR3: CASSHRAPYYGYTF; DNA: TGTGCCAGCAGTCACAGGGCCCCCTACTATGGCTACACCTTC
size: medium-sized; D: NA; J: TRBJ1-1; V: TRBV5-1; CDR3: CASSFGGTNTEAFF; DNA: TGCGCCAGCAGCTTTGGAGGTACGAACACTGAAGCTTTCTTT